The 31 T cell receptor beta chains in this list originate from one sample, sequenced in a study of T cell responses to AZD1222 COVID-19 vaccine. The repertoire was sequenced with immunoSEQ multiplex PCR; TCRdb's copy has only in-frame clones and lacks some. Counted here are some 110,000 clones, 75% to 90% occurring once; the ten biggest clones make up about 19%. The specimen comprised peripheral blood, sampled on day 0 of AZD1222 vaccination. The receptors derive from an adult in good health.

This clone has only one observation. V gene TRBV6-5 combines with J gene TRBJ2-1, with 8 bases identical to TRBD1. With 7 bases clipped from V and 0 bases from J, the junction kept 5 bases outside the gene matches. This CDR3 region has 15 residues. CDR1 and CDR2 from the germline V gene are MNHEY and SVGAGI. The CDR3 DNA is TGTGCCAGCATTGTTGGACAGGGCTCCTACAATGAGCAGTTCTTC. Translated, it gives CASIVGQGSYNEQFF.

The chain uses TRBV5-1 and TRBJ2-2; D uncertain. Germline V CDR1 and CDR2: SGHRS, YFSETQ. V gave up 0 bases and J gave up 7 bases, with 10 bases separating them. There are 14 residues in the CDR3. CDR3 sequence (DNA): TGCGCCAGCAGCTTGGGGGCAAGTGACGGGGAGCTGTTTTTT. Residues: CASSLGASDGELFF.

The CDR3 spells CAWSRYGGALVETQYF. CDR3 nucleotide sequence: TGTGCCTGGAGTAGATACGGGGGGGCCTTGGTAGAGACCCAGTACTTC. The rearrangement uses TRBV30 and TRBJ2-5, with TRBD2 matching 8 bases. The germline CDR1 and CDR2 sequences are GTSNPN and SVGIG (reference sequence). CDR3 length equals 16 residues. V shed 2 bases, J shed 4 bases, and the junction held 12 bases outside the gene matches.

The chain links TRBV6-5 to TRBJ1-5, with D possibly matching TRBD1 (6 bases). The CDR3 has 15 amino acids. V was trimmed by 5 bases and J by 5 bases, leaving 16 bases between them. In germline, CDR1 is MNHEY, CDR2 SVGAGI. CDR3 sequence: CASSPKGGYYQPQHF. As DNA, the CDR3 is TGTGCCAGCAGTCCCAAAGGGGGGTATTATCAGCCCCAGCATTTT.

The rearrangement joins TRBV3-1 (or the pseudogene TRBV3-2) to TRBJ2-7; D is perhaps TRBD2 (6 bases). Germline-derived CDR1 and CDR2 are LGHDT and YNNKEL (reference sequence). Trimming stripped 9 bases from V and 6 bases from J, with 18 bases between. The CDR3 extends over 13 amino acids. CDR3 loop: CASHTSGSSEQYF. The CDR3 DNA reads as TGTGCCAGTCATACTTCCGGGAGTAGCGAGCAGTACTTC.

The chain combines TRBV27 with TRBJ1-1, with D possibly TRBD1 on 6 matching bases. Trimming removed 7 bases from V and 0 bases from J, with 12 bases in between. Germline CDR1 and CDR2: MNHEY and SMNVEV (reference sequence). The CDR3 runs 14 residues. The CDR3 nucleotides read TGTGCCAGCACCCGGACAGAGTTGAACACTGAAGCTTTCTTT. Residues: CASTRTELNTEAFF.

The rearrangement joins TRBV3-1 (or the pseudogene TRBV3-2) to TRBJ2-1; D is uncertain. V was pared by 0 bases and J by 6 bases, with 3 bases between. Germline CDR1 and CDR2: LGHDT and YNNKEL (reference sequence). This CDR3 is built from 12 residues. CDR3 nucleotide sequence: TGTGCCAGCAGCCAAGAGATCAATGAGCAGTTCTTC. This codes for CASSQEINEQFF.

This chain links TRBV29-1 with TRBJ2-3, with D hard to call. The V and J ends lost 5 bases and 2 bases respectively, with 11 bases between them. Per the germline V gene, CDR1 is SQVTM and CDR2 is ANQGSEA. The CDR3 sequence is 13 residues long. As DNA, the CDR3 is TGCAGCGTTCATGGGGTTCTCACAGATACGCAGTATTTT. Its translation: CSVHGVLTDTQYF.

In DNA, the CDR3 is TGCAGCGTTCGGAAATTAGACACTGAAGCTTTCTTT. Protein sequence: CSVRKLDTEAFF. The J gene is TRBJ1-1, the V gene TRBV29-1; D not certain. V lost 5 bases, J lost 3 bases, and 10 bases lay in between. CDR3 length equals 12 residues. Germline V gene sequence: CDR1 SQVTM, CDR2 ANQGSEA.

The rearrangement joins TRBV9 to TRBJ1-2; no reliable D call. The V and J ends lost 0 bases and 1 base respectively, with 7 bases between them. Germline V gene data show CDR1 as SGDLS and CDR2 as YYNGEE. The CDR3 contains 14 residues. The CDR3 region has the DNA TGTGCCAGCAGCGTAGAGGGTAATAACTATGGCTACACCTTC. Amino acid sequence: CASSVEGNNYGYTF.

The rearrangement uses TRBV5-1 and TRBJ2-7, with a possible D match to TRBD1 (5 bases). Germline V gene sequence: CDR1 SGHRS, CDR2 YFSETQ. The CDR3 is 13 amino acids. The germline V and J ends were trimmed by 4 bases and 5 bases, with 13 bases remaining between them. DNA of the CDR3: TGCGCCAGCAGCGGCAGGGTGGAAAACGAGCAGTACTTC. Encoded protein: CASSGRVENEQYF.

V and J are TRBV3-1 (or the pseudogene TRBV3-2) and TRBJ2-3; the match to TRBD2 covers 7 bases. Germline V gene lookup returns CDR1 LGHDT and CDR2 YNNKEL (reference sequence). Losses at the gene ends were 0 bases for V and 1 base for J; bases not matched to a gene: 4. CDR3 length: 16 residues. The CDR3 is CASSQEMGGGTDTQYF. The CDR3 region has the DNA TGTGCCAGCAGCCAAGAAATGGGGGGGGGCACAGATACGCAGTATTTT.

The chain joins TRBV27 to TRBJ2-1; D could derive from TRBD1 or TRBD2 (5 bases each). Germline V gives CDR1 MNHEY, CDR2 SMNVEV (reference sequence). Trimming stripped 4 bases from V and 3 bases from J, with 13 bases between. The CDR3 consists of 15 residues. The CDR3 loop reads CASSSRDRVYNEQFF. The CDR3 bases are TGTGCCAGCAGTTCTCGGGACCGAGTCTACAATGAGCAGTTCTTC.

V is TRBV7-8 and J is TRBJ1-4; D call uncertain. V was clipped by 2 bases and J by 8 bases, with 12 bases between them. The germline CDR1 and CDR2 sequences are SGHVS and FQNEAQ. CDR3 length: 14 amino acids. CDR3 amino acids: CASSLSILNEKLFF. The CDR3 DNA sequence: TGTGCCAGCAGCTTATCCATCCTCAACGAAAAACTGTTTTTT.

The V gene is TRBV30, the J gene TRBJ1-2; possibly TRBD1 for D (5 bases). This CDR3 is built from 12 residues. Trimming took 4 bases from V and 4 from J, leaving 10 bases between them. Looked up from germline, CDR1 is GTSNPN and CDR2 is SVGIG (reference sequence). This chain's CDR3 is CAWTRGGYGYTF. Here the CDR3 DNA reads TGTGCCTGGACTCGTGGGGGCTATGGCTACACCTTC.

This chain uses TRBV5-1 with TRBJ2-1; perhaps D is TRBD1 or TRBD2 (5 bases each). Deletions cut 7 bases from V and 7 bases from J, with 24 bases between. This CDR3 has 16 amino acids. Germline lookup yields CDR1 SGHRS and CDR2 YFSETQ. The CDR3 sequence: CASAARGVAMGNEQFF. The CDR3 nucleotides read TGCGCCAGCGCCGCTCGAGGGGTCGCGATGGGGAATGAGCAGTTCTTC.

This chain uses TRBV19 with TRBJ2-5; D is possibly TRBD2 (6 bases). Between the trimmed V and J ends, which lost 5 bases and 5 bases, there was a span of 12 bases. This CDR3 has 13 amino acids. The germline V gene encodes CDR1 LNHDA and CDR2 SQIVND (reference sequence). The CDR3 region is CASSRTGRETQYF. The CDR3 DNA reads TGTGCCAGTAGTCGGACGGGGAGGGAGACCCAGTACTTC.

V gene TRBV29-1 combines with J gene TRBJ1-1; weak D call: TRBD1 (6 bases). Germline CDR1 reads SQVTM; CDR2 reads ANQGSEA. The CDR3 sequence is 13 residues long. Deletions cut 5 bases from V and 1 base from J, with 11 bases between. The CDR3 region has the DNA TGCAGCGTTCAGAAGACAGGGAACACTGAAGCTTTCTTT. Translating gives CSVQKTGNTEAFF.

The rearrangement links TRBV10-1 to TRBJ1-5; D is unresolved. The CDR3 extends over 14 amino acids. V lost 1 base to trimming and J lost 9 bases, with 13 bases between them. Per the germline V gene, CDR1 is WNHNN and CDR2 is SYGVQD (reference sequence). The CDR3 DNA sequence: TGCGCCAGCAGTGAGTATCCGGGAGAGGGGCCCCAGCATTTT. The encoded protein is CASSEYPGEGPQHF.

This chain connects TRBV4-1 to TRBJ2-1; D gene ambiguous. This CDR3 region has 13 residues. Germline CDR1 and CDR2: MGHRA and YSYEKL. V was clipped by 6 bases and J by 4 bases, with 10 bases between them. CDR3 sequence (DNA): TGCGCCAGCAGTTTGTCGTATTACAATGAGCAGTTCTTC. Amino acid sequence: CASSLSYYNEQFF.

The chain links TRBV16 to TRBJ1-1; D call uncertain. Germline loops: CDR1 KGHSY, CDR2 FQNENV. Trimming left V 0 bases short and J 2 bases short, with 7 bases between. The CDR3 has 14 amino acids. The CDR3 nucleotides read TGTGCCAGCAGCCAATCGAACCTAAACACTGAAGCTTTCTTT. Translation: CASSQSNLNTEAFF. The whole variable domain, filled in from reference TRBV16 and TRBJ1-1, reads GEEVAQTPKHLVRGEGQKAKLYCAPIKGHSYVFWYQQVLKNEFKFLISFQNENVFDETGMPKERFSAKCLPNSPCSLEIQATKLEDSAVYFCASSQSNLNTEAFFGQGTRLTVV.

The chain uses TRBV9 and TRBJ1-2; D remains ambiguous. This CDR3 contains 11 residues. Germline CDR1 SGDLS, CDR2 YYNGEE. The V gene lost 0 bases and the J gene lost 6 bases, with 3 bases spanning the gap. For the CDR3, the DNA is TGTGCCAGCAGCGTAGGAGATGGCTACACCTTC. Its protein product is CASSVGDGYTF.

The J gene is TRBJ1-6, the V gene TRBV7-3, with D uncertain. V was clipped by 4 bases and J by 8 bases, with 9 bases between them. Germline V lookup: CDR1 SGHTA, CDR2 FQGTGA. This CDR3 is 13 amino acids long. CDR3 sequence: CASSSQLDSPLHF. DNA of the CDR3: TGTGCCAGCAGCTCCCAGTTAGATTCACCCCTCCACTTT.

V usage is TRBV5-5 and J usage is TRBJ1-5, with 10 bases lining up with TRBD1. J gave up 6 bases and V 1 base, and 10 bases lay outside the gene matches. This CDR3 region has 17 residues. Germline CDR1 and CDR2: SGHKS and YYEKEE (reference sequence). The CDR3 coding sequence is TGTGCCAGCAGCTTGCTAGTAGGAGGGACAGGGGTTCAGCCCCAGCATTTT. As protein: CASSLLVGGTGVQPQHF.

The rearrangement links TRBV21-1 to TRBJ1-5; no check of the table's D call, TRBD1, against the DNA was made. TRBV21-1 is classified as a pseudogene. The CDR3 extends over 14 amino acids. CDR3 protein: CASSTEQGDQPQHF. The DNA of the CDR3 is TGTGCCAGCAGCACCGAACAGGGAGATCAGCCCCAGCATTTT.

In DNA, the CDR3 is TGCGCCAGCAGCCAACCGGGCATAAGATCCCAAGAGACCCAGTACTTC. This gives the protein CASSQPGIRSQETQYF. The chain recombines TRBV4-1 with TRBJ2-5, with D uncertain. CDR3 length: 16 amino acids. CDR1 and CDR2 (germline): MGHRA, YSYEKL. V lost 2 bases to trimming and J lost 1 base, with 14 bases between them.

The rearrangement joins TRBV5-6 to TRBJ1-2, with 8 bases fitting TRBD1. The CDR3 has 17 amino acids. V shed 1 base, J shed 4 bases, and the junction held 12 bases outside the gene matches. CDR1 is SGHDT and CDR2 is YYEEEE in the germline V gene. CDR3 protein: CASSLYPGTGVFYGYTF. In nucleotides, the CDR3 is TGTGCCAGCAGCTTGTATCCCGGGACAGGCGTCTTCTATGGCTACACCTTC.

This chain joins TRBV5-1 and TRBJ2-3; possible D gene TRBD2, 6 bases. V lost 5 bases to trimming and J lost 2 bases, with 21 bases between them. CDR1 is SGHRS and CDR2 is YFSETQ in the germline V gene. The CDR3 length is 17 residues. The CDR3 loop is CASSHPPGVIATDTQYF. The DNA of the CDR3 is TGCGCCAGCAGTCACCCCCCGGGGGTTATTGCCACAGATACGCAGTATTTT.

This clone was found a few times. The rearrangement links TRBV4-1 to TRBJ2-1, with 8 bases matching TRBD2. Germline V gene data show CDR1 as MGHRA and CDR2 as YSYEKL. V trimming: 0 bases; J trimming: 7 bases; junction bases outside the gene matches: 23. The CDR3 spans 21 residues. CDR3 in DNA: TGCGCCAGCAGCCAAGAGGGTCTACGGGGGGGTCCCCTTTGGGTGGGTAATGAGCAGTTCTTC. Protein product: CASSQEGLRGGPLWVGNEQFF.

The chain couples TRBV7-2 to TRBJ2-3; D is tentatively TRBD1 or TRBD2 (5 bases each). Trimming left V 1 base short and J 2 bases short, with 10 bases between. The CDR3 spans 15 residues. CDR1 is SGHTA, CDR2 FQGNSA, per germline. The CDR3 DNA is TGTGCCAGCAGCTTAGGGGGGATTCCCACAGATACGCAGTATTTT. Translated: CASSLGGIPTDTQYF.

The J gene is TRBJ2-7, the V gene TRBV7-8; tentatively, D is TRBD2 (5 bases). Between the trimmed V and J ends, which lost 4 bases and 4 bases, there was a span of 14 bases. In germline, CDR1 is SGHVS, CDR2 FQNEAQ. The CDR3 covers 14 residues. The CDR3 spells CASSSYPGGYEQYF. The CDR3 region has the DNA TGTGCCAGCAGCTCCTACCCAGGAGGTTACGAGCAGTACTTC.